This passage covers 21 T cell receptor beta chains from one sample sequenced in a study of regulatory T cells in long-lasting Graves disease. Arm-PCR of CDR3 regions and iRepertoire HTBI primers were used to build TCR beta libraries. TCRdb re-called the multiplex PCR reads through MiXCR, storing one row per CDR3 protein. The table lists 650,000 to 700,000 distinct CDR3 sequences, around 30% of them singletons. The time point was: persistent/refractory GD, antithyroid drugs over 5 years with positive TRAb. RNA from PBMCs was the source of the TCR library. Sequencing used peripheral blood mononuclear cells (PBMCs), obtained when the disease was refractory, from a patient treated with antithyroid drugs. Receptors were obtained from a female donor with Graves disease.

This clonotype was seen a handful of times. The chain is built from TRBV3-1 and TRBJ1-2; TRBD1 matches 7 bases. The trim removed 3 bases at V and 8 bases at J, leaving 15 bases unmatched. CDR1 is LGHDT, CDR2 YNNKEL, per germline (reference sequence). This CDR3 has 16 amino acids. The DNA for the CDR3 is TGTGCCAGCAGCCATCGTGGACAGGCTGCCTCCGGAGGCTACACCTTC. It translates to CASSHRGQAASGGYTF.

This clonotype was counted only a few times. The chain carries TRBV6-2 or TRBV6-3 and TRBJ2-2, with unresolved D. The CDR3 is 16 amino acids. V dropped 1 base and J dropped 1 base, with 10 bases sitting between them. Germline V gives CDR1 MNHEY, CDR2 SVGEGT. The CDR3 spells CASSYFAQLNTGELFF. The DNA of the CDR3 is TGTGCCAGCAGTTACTTCGCTCAACTGAACACCGGGGAGCTGTTTTTT.

This clonotype was counted between two and nine times. The V call is TRBV7-9, the J call TRBJ1-4; D unresolved. This CDR3 is built from 14 residues. V gave up 4 bases and J gave up 10 bases, with 16 bases separating them. Germline V gene data show CDR1 as SEHNR and CDR2 as FQNEAQ (reference sequence). CDR3 sequence (DNA): TGTGCCAGCAGCTCCAGTAGGGAAGGCGTAAAACTGTTTTTT. This translates into CASSSSREGVKLFF.

The V and J genes are TRBV10-3 and TRBJ1-5, with no clear D. V lost 5 bases to trimming and J lost 4 bases, with 9 bases between them. CDR3 length: 13 amino acids. The germline gives CDR1 ENHRY, CDR2 SYGVKD. CDR3 in DNA: TGTGCCATCAGTTCCGGTCGGAATCAGCCCCAGCATTTT. Translated, it gives CAISSGRNQPQHF.

The table lists this clonotype with a few counts. The chain couples TRBV2 to TRBJ1-1; D possibly corresponds to TRBD1 (5 bases). This CDR3 comprises 14 residues. Trimming shortened V by 4 bases and J by 2 bases, and 11 bases separated the two germline ends. Per germline, CDR1 SNHLY and CDR2 FYNNEI. Written as DNA, the CDR3 is TGTGCCAGCAGTGTGGGACTACTAAACACTGAAGCTTTCTTT. Translating it yields CASSVGLLNTEAFF.

This chain links TRBV30 with TRBJ1-2, with D tentatively TRBD1 (6 bases). There are 15 residues in the CDR3. Germline V gene lookup returns CDR1 GTSNPN and CDR2 SVGIG (reference sequence). V was trimmed by 0 bases and J by 4 bases, leaving 15 bases between them. The CDR3 spells CAWSVTGGRFYGYTF. Here the CDR3 DNA reads TGTGCCTGGAGTGTTACGGGGGGCAGATTCTATGGCTACACCTTC.

The chain recombines TRBV9 with TRBJ2-5; possibly TRBD2 for D (5 bases). Trimming took 4 bases from V and 5 from J, leaving 15 bases between them. CDR3 length equals 14 residues. The germline V gene has CDR1 SGDLS and CDR2 YYNGEE. This CDR3 is CASSPPRASETQYF. CDR3 DNA sequence: TGTGCCAGCAGCCCCCCGAGGGCCTCGGAGACCCAGTACTTC.

This clonotype was detected a few times. The rearrangement uses TRBV27 and TRBJ2-7, with TRBD2 matching 9 bases. Per germline, CDR1 MNHEY and CDR2 SMNVEV (reference sequence). The CDR3 is made up of 18 amino acids. V lost 2 bases to trimming and J lost 2 bases; unmatched junction nucleotides: 13. The CDR3 nucleotides read TGTGCCAGCAGTTTACTCGCCCGAACTAGCGGGCGAGCCTACGAGCAGTACTTC. This translates into CASSLLARTSGRAYEQYF.

The V gene is TRBV5-1, the J gene TRBJ2-7, with D uncertain. The germline CDR1 and CDR2 sequences are SGHRS and YFSETQ. V was pared by 4 bases and J by 5 bases, with 16 bases between. CDR3 length equals 14 residues. CDR3 loop: CASSMNSRIDEQYF. The CDR3 nucleotides are TGCGCCAGCAGCATGAACAGCCGAATCGACGAGCAGTACTTC.

The sample holds a few counts of this clonotype. This clone may be a read error of a much larger clone one base away. This rearrangement joins TRBV2 to TRBJ1-1; a weak D match, TRBD1 (5 bases). Germline CDR1 reads SNHLY; CDR2 reads FYNNEI. The CDR3 length is 15 residues. In DNA, the CDR3 is TGTGCCAACAGTGAATCCCGGGGCGAAAGCACTGAAGCTTTCTTT. Translating it yields CANSESRGESTEAFF. The full variable domain, completed using reference TRBV2 and TRBJ1-1, is EPEVTQTPSHQVTQMGQEVILRCVPISNHLYFYWYRQILGQKVEFLVSFYNNEISEKSEIFDDQFSVERPDGSNFTLKIRSTKLEDSAMYFCANSESRGESTEAFFGQGTRLTVV.

V and J are TRBV19 and TRBJ1-5, with D possibly TRBD1 on 6 matching bases. V lost 8 bases and J 6 bases, leaving 20 bases between the germline ends. This CDR3 region has 15 residues. CDR1 is LNHDA and CDR2 is SQIVND in the germline V gene (reference sequence). Here the CDR3 DNA reads TGTGCCAGTTCTCCTGTGGGAGGGGGAGGTCAGCCCCAGCATTTT. This gives the protein CASSPVGGGGQPQHF.

In its sample, this clonotype was seen a few times. This chain joins TRBV12-3 or TRBV12-4 and TRBJ2-2, with D unclear. The CDR3 spans 12 residues. V was cut by 5 bases and J by 4 bases, with 5 bases left in between. DNA of the CDR3: TGTGCCAGCAGTGTGAGCACCGGGGAGCTGTTTTTT. Its protein is CASSVSTGELFF.

This clonotype was detected only a few times. The chain employs TRBV6-2 or TRBV6-3 and TRBJ2-3; 7 bases fit TRBD2. The ends lost 9 bases at V and 2 bases at J; junction bases unmatched: 17. CDR1 MNHEY and CDR2 SVGEGT come from the germline V gene. This CDR3 region has 17 residues. Here the CDR3 DNA reads TGTGCCAGTGTGCGGGAACAAGCGGGAACTATCACAGATACGCAGTATTTT. Its protein is CASVREQAGTITDTQYF.

This clonotype has a handful of counts. The chain recombines TRBV6-1 with TRBJ1-5, with D tentatively TRBD1 (6 bases). There are 15 residues in the CDR3. Germline assignment: CDR1 MNHNS and CDR2 SASEGT. Trimming shortened V by 4 bases and J by 0 bases, and 10 bases separated the two germline ends. CDR3 residues: CASSVGQNSNQPQHF. CDR3 DNA sequence: TGTGCCAGCAGTGTTGGACAGAATAGCAATCAGCCCCAGCATTTT.

J is TRBJ2-2 and V is TRBV12-3 or TRBV12-4; TRBD2 matches at 9 bases. With 4 bases clipped from V and 8 bases from J, the junction kept 5 bases outside the gene matches. The CDR3 length is 14 residues. CDR3 residues: CASSYLAGSGELFF. Here the CDR3 DNA reads TGTGCCAGCAGTTATCTAGCGGGGTCAGGGGAGCTGTTTTTT.

This clonotype turned up a few times. The chain has TRBV27 and TRBJ1-1; D gene ambiguous. Germline V gives CDR1 MNHEY, CDR2 SMNVEV (reference sequence). The CDR3 consists of 14 residues. V lost 2 bases and J lost 2, with 9 bases in between. The CDR3 DNA reads as TGTGCCAGCAGTTTAACAGCCATTAACACTGAAGCTTTCTTT. Translating it yields CASSLTAINTEAFF.

The chain uses TRBV30 and TRBJ2-3; D perhaps matches TRBD1 (7 bases). The CDR3 contains 16 residues. Germline-derived CDR1 and CDR2 are GTSNPN and SVGIG (reference sequence). V was cut by 0 bases and J by 1 base, with 14 bases left in between. Here the CDR3 DNA reads TGTGCCTGGAGTGTAGCCCAGGGGGGTGGCACAGATACGCAGTATTTT. Encoded protein: CAWSVAQGGGTDTQYF.

This clonotype was counted at least ten times. V and J are TRBV28 and TRBJ1-2, with 7 bases that match TRBD1. The CDR3 consists of 12 residues. The germline gives CDR1 MDHEN, CDR2 SYDVKM. Trimming removed 8 bases from V and 7 bases from J; junction bases left unmatched: 7. The CDR3 reads CASHTGVGGYTF. Written as DNA, the CDR3 is TGTGCCAGCCACACAGGGGTCGGTGGCTACACCTTC.

There are many counts of this clonotype. The chain carries TRBV6-1 and TRBJ1-5, with D possibly TRBD1 on 5 matching bases. V was trimmed by 6 bases and J by 4 bases, leaving 7 bases between them. Germline lookup yields CDR1 MNHNS and CDR2 SASEGT. The length of the CDR3 is 12 residues. The CDR3, as DNA: TGTGCCAGCAGAGAGGGGAATCAGCCCCAGCATTTT. This gives the protein CASREGNQPQHF.

This chain uses TRBV10-3 with TRBJ2-5; D is perhaps TRBD2 (5 bases). CDR3 length: 16 residues. Trimming left V 5 bases short and J 5 bases short, with 21 bases between. Per the germline V gene, CDR1 is ENHRY and CDR2 is SYGVKD. CDR3 coding DNA: TGTGCCATCAGTCTCACGGCAGCAGGAGAGGGTGAGACCCAGTACTTC. Its translation is CAISLTAAGEGETQYF.

The chain has TRBV29-1 and TRBJ1-2; D perhaps matches TRBD1 (5 bases). The CDR3 has 11 amino acids. CDR1 and CDR2 from the germline V gene are SQVTM and ANQGSEA. V lost 4 bases and J lost 4, with 7 bases in between. CDR3 bases: TGCAGCGTTGGACAGAGCTATGGCTACACCTTC. It yields the protein CSVGQSYGYTF.